The rows below give T cell receptor beta chains drawn from one sample of a study of lymphopenia after photon versus proton radiotherapy. The table came from immunoSEQ multiplex PCR; TCRdb's copy has only in-frame clones and leaves some out. The table has roughly 25,000 clones, roughly 89% seen once; the top ten hold about 19%. The input for sequencing was peripheral blood, taken from a patient treated with photon-based radiotherapy. The receptors derive from a man aged 45-65 years with gastric cancer. Each CDR3 is given with its conserved first and last residue. D genes are given only for firm matches. Expanded clones get a size class; other rows say once, few or many, or leave the size out.

V gene	D gene	J gene	clone size	CDR3 DNA	CDR3 protein
TRBV5-6	TRBD1	TRBJ1-6	.	TGTGCCAGCAGCTTTACAGGGGTTAGAGCACCCCTCCACTTT	CASSFTGVRAPLHF
TRBV6-4	TRBD1	TRBJ1-1	.	TGTGCCAGCAGTGATGGGACAGGGGGTGGTGAAGCTTTCTTT	CASSDGTGGGEAFF
TRBV11-1	.	TRBJ2-7	.	TGTGCCAGCAGCCCAAGGGGGGGCGTTTACGAGCAGTACTTC	CASSPRGGVYEQYF
TRBV2	.	TRBJ1-5	.	TGTGCCAGCAGTGAGCAGGGGCCTGGGGAGCCCCAGCATTTT	CASSEQGPGEPQHF
TRBV7-2	TRBD2	TRBJ2-3	.	TGTGCCAGCAGCTTATGGTCTAGCGGGGGATCAGATACGCAGTATTTT	CASSLWSSGGSDTQYF
TRBV15	.	TRBJ1-1	.	TGTGCCACCAGCAGAGTAGGGGACAAAGCTTTCTTT	CATSRVGDKAFF
TRBV7-9	.	TRBJ2-4	.	TGTGCCAGCAGCCCGGGGGACAGCCTAGCCAAAAACATTCAGTACTTC	CASSPGDSLAKNIQYF
TRBV27	.	TRBJ2-3	once	TGTGCCAGCAGTTCTGCCGAAATAGATACGCAGTATTTT	CASSSAEIDTQYF
TRBV5-1	TRBD2	TRBJ2-5	.	TGCGCCAGCAGCTTGGCCGGGGTAGCGGGGGAGACCCAGTACTTC	CASSLAGVAGETQYF
TRBV6-6	TRBD1	TRBJ1-4	.	TGTGCCATGGGACAGATTCTGGTTCCAAATAATGAAAAACTGTTTTTT	CAMGQILVPNNEKLFF
TRBV6-1	.	TRBJ1-2	.	TGTGCCAGCAGTGTCGACAGGTTTAATTATGGCTACACCTTC	CASSVDRFNYGYTF
TRBV10-3	TRBD2	TRBJ2-3	.	TGTGCCATCACTCCTAGCGGGGGGACCACAGATACGCAGTATTTT	CAITPSGGTTDTQYF
TRBV28	.	TRBJ1-4	.	TGTGCCAGCAGTTTTGGGCCAACTAATGAAAAACTGTTTTTT	CASSFGPTNEKLFF
TRBV6-4	TRBD2	TRBJ2-3	.	TGTGCCAGCAGTGAAGGGACTAGCGACGGCACAGATACGCAGTATTTT	CASSEGTSDGTDTQYF
TRBV20-1	.	TRBJ2-3	once	TGCAGTGCTGACCTCGGCTATTTT	CSADLGYF
TRBV5-6	TRBD1	TRBJ1-4	.	TGTGCCAGCAGCTTCCTCGGGACAGGGAGCGAAAAACTGTTTTTT	CASSFLGTGSEKLFF
TRBV7-7	TRBD1	TRBJ2-1	.	TGTGCCAGCAGCCCCGGGACAGATATATACAATGAGCAGTTCTTC	CASSPGTDIYNEQFF
TRBV5-4	.	TRBJ1-2	.	TGTGCCAGCAGCTTGGACAGAGCAGCCCGTGGCTACACCTTC	CASSLDRAARGYTF
TRBV5-1	TRBD2	TRBJ2-5	.	TGCGCCAGCAGCTTGGATCTAGCGGGGGGCATATACCAAGAGACCCAGTACTTC	CASSLDLAGGIYQETQYF
TRBV11-2	TRBD2	TRBJ2-1	.	TGTGCCAGCAGCACCCGGACTAGCGGGGGCCACAATGAGCAGTTCTTC	CASSTRTSGGHNEQFF
TRBV7-9	.	TRBJ1-3	.	TGTGCCAGCAGCTTAAAAGGGGTTTATGGAAACACCATATATTTT	CASSLKGVYGNTIYF
TRBV6-5	.	TRBJ1-3	.	TGTGCCAGCAGCTACGCACGGGGAAACACCATATATTTT	CASSYARGNTIYF
TRBV19	.	TRBJ2-6	.	TGTGCCAGTAACCCCAGGGGAGGTGGGGCCAACGTCCTGACTTTC	CASNPRGGGANVLTF
TRBV6-4	.	TRBJ1-6	.	TGTGCCAGCAGTTTTAGCTCCTATAATTCACCCCTCCACTTT	CASSFSSYNSPLHF
TRBV7-9	.	TRBJ2-2	.	TGTGCCAGCAGCTTATACGGGGGTCAGAACACCGGGGAGCTGTTTTTT	CASSLYGGQNTGELFF
TRBV11-2	.	TRBJ1-2	.	TGTGCCAGCAGCTTTTTTGTGGGTGGCTACACCTTC	CASSFFVGGYTF
TRBV5-1	.	TRBJ2-7	.	TGCGCCAGCAGCTTGAGCACGGAGGCCTACGAGCAGTACTTC	CASSLSTEAYEQYF
TRBV5-3	.	TRBJ1-1	few	TGTGCCAGCAGCTTTCGGGGTTTCAACACTGAAGCTTTCTTT	CASSFRGFNTEAFF
TRBV9	.	TRBJ1-3	.	TGTGCCAGCAGCGTAGTCCCAGGCCCCTCTGGAAACACCATATATTTT	CASSVVPGPSGNTIYF
TRBV18	.	TRBJ2-3	.	TGTGCCAGCTCACCACCACAGGGTTTATCGGCGCAGTATTTT	CASSPPQGLSAQYF
TRBV12-5	TRBD1	TRBJ1-5	.	TGTGCTAGTGGTTTGGTACAGGGGGGGCATACGCCCCAGCATTTT	CASGLVQGGHTPQHF
TRBV5-1	TRBD2	TRBJ2-2	.	TGCGCCAGCAGCCTTAGCGGGGGGAACACCGGGGAGCTGTTTTTT	CASSLSGGNTGELFF